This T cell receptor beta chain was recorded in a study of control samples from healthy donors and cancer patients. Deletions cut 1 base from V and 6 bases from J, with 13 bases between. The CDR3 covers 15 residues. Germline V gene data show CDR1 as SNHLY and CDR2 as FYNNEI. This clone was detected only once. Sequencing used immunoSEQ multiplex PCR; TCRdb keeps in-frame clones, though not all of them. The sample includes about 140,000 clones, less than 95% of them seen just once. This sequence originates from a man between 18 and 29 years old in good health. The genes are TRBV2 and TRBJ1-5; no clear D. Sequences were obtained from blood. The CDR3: CASSEEGRDPQPQHF. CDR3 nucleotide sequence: TGTGCCAGCAGTGAAGAAGGAAGGGATCCTCAGCCCCAGCATTTT. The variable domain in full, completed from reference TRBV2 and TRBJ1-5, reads EPEVTQTPSHQVTQMGQEVILRCVPISNHLYFYWYRQILGQKVEFLVSFYNNEISEKSEIFDDQFSVERPDGSNFTLKIRSTKLEDSAMYFCASSEEGRDPQPQHFGDGTRLSIL.